Listed here are 24 T cell receptor beta chains from one sample, sequenced in a study of CD8+ T cells in alopecia areata. The time point here: mouse skin 6 weeks after grafting, around onset of hair loss. Sequencing used cDNA as its template, made by extracting RNA and reverse transcribing it. Assay used: immunoSEQ multiplex PCR; TCRdb lists only in-frame clones, some missing. Sampling found roughly 2,000 clones, none seen once. The source was skin, collected at week 6. The receptors come from a C3H/HeJ mouse with alopecia areata. Mouse MHC haplotype: H2-k.

This clone occurred many times. Here the gene names and germline are mouse. With the read ending 4 residues before the CDR3 end, the germline J gene is used to fill in that end. The chain employs TRBV13-1 and TRBJ2-1; TRBD2 might be the D (7 bases). With 2 bases removed from V and 6 bases from J, the gap between germline ends came to 9 bases. Germline V CDR1 and CDR2: NSHNY, SYGAGN. The CDR3 contains 13 residues. The covered CDR3 bases are TGTGCCAGCAGTGAATGGGGGGCTGCT. It is translated as CASSEWGAA. The whole CDR3 reads CASSEWGAAEQFF.

This clone was found many times. The gene names given are mouse names. The read stops 3 residues short of the end of the CDR3; the missing end is completed from the germline J gene. The chain recombines TRBV19 with TRBJ1-6; 9 positions agree with TRBD1. TRBJ1-6 is an ORF, and what it does is uncertain. Germline assignment: CDR1 FNHDT and CDR2 SITEND (reference sequence). J gave up 6 bases and V 4 bases, and 2 bases lay outside the gene matches. This CDR3 has 14 residues. The part of the CDR3 DNA that was read is TGTGCCAGCAGTGGGGACAGGGTTAATTCGCCC. The encoded protein is CASSGDRVNSP. In full, the CDR3 reads CASSGDRVNSPLYF.

This clone was detected many times. Germline and genes: mouse. The CDR3 end lies 4 residues beyond the end of the read and is filled in from the germline J gene. V usage is TRBV13-2 and J usage is TRBJ2-7; 7 bases match TRBD2. V lost 1 base to trimming and J lost 2 bases; unmatched junction nucleotides: 3. CDR3 length equals 14 residues. CDR1 and CDR2 from the germline V gene are NNHNN and SYGAGS (reference sequence). The CDR3 DNA, read in part, is TGTGCCAGCGGTGATTTTTGGGGGGCCTAT. Encoded protein: CASGDFWGAY. The whole CDR3 protein reads CASGDFWGAYEQYF.

This clone has just a few counts. Gene labels here are mouse ones. With the read ending 4 residues before the CDR3 end, the germline J gene is used to fill in that end. This chain connects TRBV14 to TRBJ2-4; 11 nucleotides align to TRBD2. This CDR3 is 15 amino acids long. V was clipped by 5 bases and J by 3 bases; unmatched bases: 5. Germline loops: CDR1 SGHDT, CDR2 FRDEAV. CDR3 bases read: TGTGCCAGCAGCCTCACTGGGGGGGCCCAAAAC. This translates into CASSLTGGAQN. The complete CDR3 sequence is CASSLTGGAQNTLYF. Using reference TRBV14 and TRBJ2-4 for the parts outside the CDR3, the full variable domain is EAGVTQSPRYAVLQEGQAVSFWCDPISGHDTLYWYQQPRDQGPQLLVYFRDEAVIDNSQLPSDRFSAVRPKGTNSTLKIQSAKQGDTATYLCASSLTGGAQNTLYFGAGTRLSVL.

This clone was recorded a few times. The gene names given are mouse names. The missing CDR3 end, 4 residues past where the read stops, is filled in from the germline J gene. This chain connects TRBV13-2 to TRBJ1-2; D is possibly TRBD1 (5 bases). Germline CDR1 NNHNN, CDR2 SYGAGS (reference sequence). Trimming stripped 0 bases from V and 3 bases from J, with 15 bases between. The CDR3 sequence is 16 residues long. The sequenced CDR3 bases are TGTGCCAGCGGTGATGCTATATGGGACTCCTACTCC. Protein: CASGDAIWDSYS. In full, the CDR3 reads CASGDAIWDSYSDYTF.

This clone was counted at least ten times. Germline and genes here are mouse. Here the CDR3 reads CASSQELGGWAEQFF. The sequenced part of the CDR3 DNA is TGTGCCAGCAGCCAAGAACTGGGGGGGTGGGCT. The V gene is TRBV5, the J gene TRBJ2-1; 10 nucleotides align to TRBD2. The read is 4 residues too short to cover the CDR3 end, so that end is filled in from the germline J gene. Germline V gives CDR1 LGHNA, CDR2 YNLKQL (reference sequence). This CDR3 is built from 15 residues.

This clone showed up many times. Gene names and germline refer to mouse. The read terminates 4 residues before the CDR3 end, so the remaining end is supplied by the germline J gene. This chain uses TRBV1 with TRBJ1-1, with TRBD1 matching over 7 bases. Germline V gene sequence: CDR1 NSQYPW, CDR2 LRSPGD (reference sequence). The CDR3 covers 15 residues. The V gene end was trimmed by 3 bases and the J gene end by 0 bases; junction bases not matched to a gene: 4. The sequenced part of the CDR3 DNA is TGCACCTGCAGTGCGGAGACAGGGTCAAACACA. Protein: CTCSAETGSNT. The whole CDR3 reads CTCSAETGSNTEVFF. Looking up the rest from reference TRBV1 and TRBJ1-1 gives the full variable domain: VTLLEQNPRWRLVPRGQAVNLRCILKNSQYPWMSWYQQDLQKQLQWLFTLRSPGDKEVKSLPGADYLATRVTDTELRLQVANMSQGRTLYCTCSAETGSNTEVFFGKGTRLTVV.

This clone was observed a few times. Genes and germline come from the mouse. The sequenced fragment ends 4 residues before the CDR3 boundary, so the rest is inferred from the germline J gene. This rearrangement joins TRBV5 to TRBJ2-5; 9 bases map to TRBD2. The length of the CDR3 is 16 residues. V gave up 4 bases and J gave up 0 bases; unmatched junction bases: 5. Germline V gene data show CDR1 as LGHNA and CDR2 as YNLKQL (reference sequence). The part of the CDR3 DNA that was read is TGTGCCAGCAGCCCTAGGACTGGGGTTAACCAAGAC. Translating it yields CASSPRTGVNQD. The whole CDR3 reads CASSPRTGVNQDTQYF.

This clone was seen many times. The genes and germline here are from mouse. The read terminates 3 residues before the CDR3 end, so the remaining end is supplied by the germline J gene. The V gene is TRBV5, the J gene TRBJ1-6; maybe TRBD1 (5 bases). TRBJ1-6 is known as an ORF, though its function is uncertain. Deletions cut 5 bases from V and 4 bases from J, with 9 bases between. The CDR3 sequence is 14 residues long. Germline V gene lookup returns CDR1 LGHNA and CDR2 YNLKQL (reference sequence). CDR3 in amino acids: CASSFRQYNSPLYF. The covered CDR3 bases are TGTGCCAGCAGCTTTCGACAGTATAATTCGCCC.

There are many counts of this clone. Gene names follow the mouse nomenclature. The observed sequence ends 4 residues before the CDR3 terminus, with the missing tail filled in from the germline J gene. V gene TRBV13-2 combines with J gene TRBJ2-5; 7 nucleotides agree with TRBD1. CDR1 is NNHNN, CDR2 SYGAGS, per germline (reference sequence). The CDR3 covers 14 residues. CDR3 DNA, as far as it was read: TGTGCCAGCGGTGACCCTACAGGGGAAGAC. Its translation is CASGDPTGED. The whole CDR3 protein reads CASGDPTGEDTQYF.

Many counts were recorded for this clone. The genes are named according to mouse. The CDR3 extends 4 residues past the end of the read, so its final part is completed from the germline J gene. The chain uses TRBV13-2 and TRBJ2-5, with TRBD1 identical over 9 bases. From germline, CDR1 is NNHNN and CDR2 SYGAGS (reference sequence). The CDR3 totals 14 residues. CDR3 region: CASGDDRGRDTQYF. CDR3 bases read: TGTGCCAGCGGTGATGACAGGGGGCGGGAC.

This clone was found many times. Mouse gene names apply. Read data end 3 residues before the CDR3 end; the end is taken from the germline J gene. This chain links TRBV5 with TRBJ1-6, with D perhaps matching TRBD1 (6 bases). TRBJ1-6 is filed as an ORF, its function uncertain. CDR1 LGHNA and CDR2 YNLKQL come from the germline V gene (reference sequence). The germline V and J ends were trimmed by 0 bases and 0 bases, with 6 bases remaining between them. The CDR3 covers 16 residues. CDR3 loop: CASSQDRGSYNSPLYF. CDR3 bases read: TGTGCCAGCAGCCAAGACAGGGGTTCCTATAATTCGCCC.

This clone was seen ten or more times. Gene names denote mouse genes. This CDR3 reads CASSINWGGAEQFF. The sequenced CDR3 bases are TGTGCCAGCAGTATAAACTGGGGGGGCGCT. The rearrangement links TRBV19 to TRBJ2-1; 11 bases fit TRBD2. The read terminates 4 residues ahead of where the CDR3 ends, so the germline J gene completes it. The V gene's germline CDR1 is FNHDT and CDR2 SITEND (reference sequence). The CDR3 is 14 amino acids.

This clone was observed at least ten times. Mouse gene names apply. The read comes to an end 4 residues before the CDR3 does, leaving the germline J gene to fill in the end. This chain joins TRBV13-1 and TRBJ1-1; no reliable D call. The V gene lost 3 bases and the J gene lost 0 bases, with 9 bases spanning the gap. The germline V gene has CDR1 NSHNY and CDR2 SYGAGN. This CDR3 is 14 amino acids long. Partial CDR3 DNA: TGTGCCAGCAGTGTTGCAGATGCAAACACA. Protein: CASSVADANT. Given in full, the CDR3 is CASSVADANTEVFF.

This clone was counted ten times or more. Germline and genes: mouse. The read comes to an end 4 residues before the CDR3 does, leaving the germline J gene to fill in the end. Within the sample, other DNA sequences also encode this same CDR3. This chain links TRBV16 with TRBJ2-1, with 12 nucleotides matching TRBD2. J gave up 3 bases and V 0 bases, and 6 bases lay outside the gene matches. Germline V lookup: CDR1 SGHSA, CDR2 FRNQAP. This CDR3 spans 18 amino acids. The sequenced CDR3 bases are TGTGCAAGCAGCTTAGATCTCGGGACTGGGGGGCCCTATGCT. This translates into CASSLDLGTGGPYA. From start to end, the CDR3 is CASSLDLGTGGPYAEQFF.

Points on this clone: Gene names are the mouse ones. From the germline J gene comes the end of the CDR3, since the read stops 4 residues before it. The V gene is TRBV13-2, the J gene TRBJ2-1; 11 nucleotides align to TRBD2. This CDR3 comprises 14 residues. V lost 2 bases and J lost 5; bases outside the gene matches: 0. Germline V gene data show CDR1 as NNHNN and CDR2 as SYGAGS (reference sequence). CDR3 DNA (partial): TGTGCCAGCGGTGAGGGACTGGGGGATGCT. Amino acids: CASGEGLGDA. The whole CDR3 region reads CASGEGLGDAEQFF.

Ten or more counts support this clone. Gene and germline names: mouse. Read coverage stops 4 residues before the CDR3 terminus; the germline J gene supplies the remainder. The chain recombines TRBV13-3 with TRBJ2-7; 11 bases are shared with TRBD2. The junction had 2 bases not matched to a gene; V was cut back by 0 bases and J by 0 bases. The CDR3 consists of 16 residues. Germline V gives CDR1 NNHDY, CDR2 SYVADS. The CDR3 loop reads CASSDEGLGVSYEQYF. The DNA read from the CDR3 is TGTGCCAGCAGTGATGAGGGACTGGGGGTCTCCTAT.

In its sample, this clone is medium-sized. All gene names here are mouse names. With the read ending 4 residues before the CDR3 end, the germline J gene is used to fill in that end. V gene TRBV29 combines with J gene TRBJ2-1; maybe TRBD1 (6 bases). CDR3 length: 13 residues. The germline V gene has CDR1 MSHET and CDR2 SYDVDS. V lost 6 bases to trimming and J lost 5 bases, with 11 bases between them. CDR3 sequence reads: CASSQGLDAEQFF. The DNA read from the CDR3 is TGTGCTAGCAGCCAGGGGCTGGATGCT.

By sample share, this clone is medium-sized. Any gene name here is a mouse gene name. The read comes to an end 4 residues before the CDR3 does, leaving the germline J gene to fill in the end. V is TRBV19 and J is TRBJ2-3, with 9 bases that match TRBD2. CDR3 length equals 16 residues. Germline loops: CDR1 FNHDT, CDR2 SITEND (reference sequence). V lost 3 bases and J lost 0; bases outside the gene matches: 5. Incomplete CDR3 DNA: TGTGCCAGCAGTACCGGGACTGGGCTTAGTGCAGAA. Translation gives CASSTGTGLSAE. The entire CDR3 protein reads CASSTGTGLSAETLYF.

This clone was found many times. The genes are named according to mouse. Sequencing ends 4 residues short of the CDR3 end; the germline J gene provides the rest. The chain recombines TRBV5 with TRBJ2-5; TRBD2 aligns across 12 bases. The CDR3 extends over 16 amino acids. Germline assignment: CDR1 LGHNA and CDR2 YNLKQL (reference sequence). The CDR3 spells CASSQEDWGGADTQYF. The sequenced part of the CDR3 DNA is TGTGCCAGCAGCCAAGAAGACTGGGGGGGCGCGGAC.

This clone has a count of ten or more. Germline and genes: mouse. The CDR3 end lies 4 residues beyond the end of the read and is filled in from the germline J gene. The chain is built from TRBV5 and TRBJ2-7, with a weak D call TRBD2 (6 bases). Looked up from germline, CDR1 is LGHNA and CDR2 is YNLKQL (reference sequence). Between the trimmed V and J ends, which lost 1 base and 0 bases, there was a span of 7 bases. The CDR3 sequence is 14 residues long. CDR3 bases read: TGTGCCAGCAGCCAAGGGACTGTCTCCTAT. Its protein product is CASSQGTVSY. The whole CDR3 protein is CASSQGTVSYEQYF.

This clone was observed many times. Mouse gene names apply. Sequencing ends 4 residues short of the CDR3 end; the germline J gene provides the rest. The chain employs TRBV14 and TRBJ1-2; 7 nucleotides line up with TRBD1. Germline CDR1 is SGHDT and CDR2 is FRDEAV. CDR3 length: 13 amino acids. The V and J ends lost 5 bases and 2 bases, in that order; junction bases with no gene match: 3. CDR3 in amino acids: CASRRGRNSDYTF. Incomplete CDR3 DNA: TGTGCCAGCAGAAGGGGGCGCAACTCC.

This clone counts as medium-sized (0.01 to 0.1%). The gene names given are mouse names. Read sequence stops 4 residues before the CDR3 end, and the germline J gene provides the missing end. The sample contains more than one DNA sequence encoding this CDR3. The chain recombines TRBV19 with TRBJ1-2, with 8 bases lining up with TRBD1. In germline, CDR1 is FNHDT, CDR2 SITEND (reference sequence). This CDR3 spans 14 amino acids. Trimming cost V 5 bases and J 0 bases; bases outside gene matches: 3. The DNA read from the CDR3 is TGTGCCAGCAGCCCGGACAGGGCAAACTCC. The encoded protein is CASSPDRANS. The whole CDR3 sequence reads CASSPDRANSDYTF. Full variable domain (missing parts from reference TRBV19 and TRBJ1-2): GGIITQTPKFLIGQEGQKLTLKCQQNFNHDTMYWYRQDSGKGLRLIYYSITENDLQKGDLSEGYDASREKKSSFSLTVTSAQKNEMAVFLCASSPDRANSDYTFGSGTRLLVI.

This clone occurred a few times. The gene symbols are mouse symbols. The CDR3 end lies 4 residues beyond the end of the read and is filled in from the germline J gene. The chain joins TRBV5 to TRBJ2-5; 11 bases are shared with TRBD1. CDR1 is LGHNA, CDR2 YNLKQL, per germline (reference sequence). The CDR3 totals 17 residues. The DNA read from the CDR3 is TGTGCCAGCAGCCAAACACCGGACAGGGGGCGGGAAGAC. It translates to CASSQTPDRGRED. The full CDR3 protein is CASSQTPDRGREDTQYF.